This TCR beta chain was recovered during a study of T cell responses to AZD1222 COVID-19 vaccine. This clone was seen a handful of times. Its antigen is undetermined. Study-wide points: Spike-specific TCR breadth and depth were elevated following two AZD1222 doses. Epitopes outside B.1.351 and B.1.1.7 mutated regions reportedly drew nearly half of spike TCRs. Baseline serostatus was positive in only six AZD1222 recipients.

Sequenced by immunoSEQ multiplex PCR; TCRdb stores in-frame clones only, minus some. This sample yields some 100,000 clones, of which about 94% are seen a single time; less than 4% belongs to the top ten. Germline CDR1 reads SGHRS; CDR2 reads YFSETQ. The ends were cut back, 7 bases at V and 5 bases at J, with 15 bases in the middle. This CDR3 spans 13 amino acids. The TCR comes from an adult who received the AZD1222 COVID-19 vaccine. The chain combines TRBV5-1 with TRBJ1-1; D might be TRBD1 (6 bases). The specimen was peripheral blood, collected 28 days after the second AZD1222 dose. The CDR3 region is CASQLSGVTEAFF. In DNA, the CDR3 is TGCGCCAGCCAACTCTCAGGGGTGACTGAAGCTTTCTTT.